This TCR beta chain is from a study of T cells in Graves' hyperthyroidism and ophthalmopathy. Using RNA transcripts as the source, TCR beta CDR3 regions were amplified. An initial round of RT-PCR targeting the TCR CDR3 relied on the HTBI primer set. TCRdb fed the multiplex PCR reads into MiXCR, producing one record per CDR3 protein. This sample carries about 320,000 distinct CDR3 sequences, about 15% of them seen once, and the ten largest clones take around 35%. This CDR3 contains 17 residues. Germline CDR1 and CDR2: KGHDR and SFDVKD. Unmatched junction bases numbered 10, after V lost 4 bases and J lost 4 bases.

The V and J genes are TRBV24-1 and TRBJ2-5, with TRBD1 matching over 11 bases. Sample: blood. This clonotype originated in a man aged 25-45 years with Graves' hyperthyroidism. The CDR3 DNA reads TGTGCCACCAGTGACCTCTACGGGACAGGGGGAAGAGAGACCCAGTACTTC. The encoded protein is CATSDLYGTGGRETQYF.